This T cell receptor (beta chain) was observed in a study of regulatory T cells in long-lasting Graves disease. With iRepertoire HTBI primers and Arm-PCR of CDR3 regions, TCR beta libraries were built. Each CDR3 protein gets one entry after TCRdb re-called the multiplex PCR reads with MiXCR. The table has a few hundred thousand distinct CDR3 sequences, over 9.5% seen once; the top ten hold about 19%. Documented time point: newly diagnosed GD, antithyroid drugs for less than 3 months. From PBMCs, RNA was extracted and then used to make the TCR library. This clonotype showed up many times. The CDR3 runs 14 residues. V was pared by 2 bases and J by 7 bases, with 11 bases between. Per germline, CDR1 MNHEY and CDR2 SVGEGT. The same data also went into a second study, on T cells in Graves' hyperthyroidism and ophthalmopathy.

The sequencing here drew on peripheral blood mononuclear cells (PBMCs), taken at new diagnosis, from a patient treated with antithyroid drugs. The sequence was obtained from a woman between 18 and 29 years old with Graves disease. J is TRBJ2-2 and V is TRBV6-2 or TRBV6-3, with D possibly matching TRBD2 (6 bases). CDR3 nucleotides: TGTGCCAGCAGTTACCCCCCGCGGGACGGGGAGCTGTTTTTT. This codes for CASSYPPRDGELFF.